This TCR beta chain originates from a study of blood T cell repertoires in COVID-19. Study-wide background: Spain, Italy and the United States supplied samples that represented acute and convalescent COVID-19. The analysed material was cDNA or gDNA that came from T cells, B-cell-depleted T cells, or PBMCs.

Everyone who took part was roughly 18 to 100 years old, and they came from about two dozen US areas. Germline-derived CDR1 and CDR2 are MDHEN and SYDVKM. The CDR3 contains 12 residues. The V and J ends lost 8 bases and 5 bases respectively, with 13 bases between them. Per the authors' pipeline: Scientists estimated how many nucleated cells there were by amplifying reference gene primers. TCRdb's table, derived via immunoSEQ multiplex PCR, lists solely in-frame clones and lacks some. From that table come the V and J calls and clone size; the DNA was used to work out D and trimming. This sample has around 220,000 clones; approximately 86% occur once, and the top ten carry around 6%.

The sample consisted of PBMCs or T cells enriched from blood (not recorded which). The chain is built from TRBV28 and TRBJ2-7; D is perhaps TRBD2 (7 bases). The clonotype comes from a woman aged 25 to 39 with acute COVID-19. The CDR3 nucleotides read TGTGCCAGCCATGGGGGGGCGGACGAGCAGTACTTC. Its translation is CASHGGADEQYF.